These 12 T cell receptor beta chains originate from one sample sequenced in a study of blood T cell repertoires in COVID-19. The assay was immunoSEQ multiplex PCR, and TCRdb's table has in-frame clones only and misses some. Among roughly 49,000 clones listed, 83% were seen once. The specimen was peripheral blood. The receptor source for this set is a man aged 35 to 55 with acute or convalescent COVID-19.

The rearrangement uses TRBV19 and TRBJ1-1; no clear D gene. Germline assignment: CDR1 LNHDA and CDR2 SQIVND (reference sequence). V lost 0 bases and J 5 bases, leaving 19 bases between the germline ends. The CDR3 runs 17 residues. CDR3 in DNA: TGTGCCAGTAGTATAGATCTATCTGAGGCCTTAGAGACTGAAGCTTTCTTT. Translation gives CASSIDLSEALETEAFF.

The chain employs TRBV14 and TRBJ1-3; 8 bases are a match to TRBD1. Losses at the gene ends were 8 bases for V and 0 bases for J; bases not matched to a gene: 6. This CDR3 is built from 15 residues. Looked up from germline, CDR1 is SGHDN and CDR2 is FVKESK. The CDR3 loop is CASSQGALSGNTIYF. The CDR3 DNA reads as TGTGCCAGCTCCCAGGGGGCCCTCTCTGGAAACACCATATATTTT. The full variable domain, in which reference TRBV14 and TRBJ1-3 provide the parts outside the CDR3, is EAGVTQFPSHSVIEKGQTVTLRCDPISGHDNLYWYRRVMGKEIKFLLHFVKESKQDESGMPNNRFLAERTGGTYSTLKVQPAELEDSGVYFCASSQGALSGNTIYFGEGSWLTVV.

The gene calls are TRBV2 and TRBJ1-2, with 8 positions matching TRBD1. CDR1 and CDR2 from the germline V gene are SNHLY and FYNNEI. The V segment lost 7 bases and the J segment 4 bases; nucleotides outside the gene matches: 11. This CDR3 has 15 residues. The CDR3 nucleotides are TGTGCCAGCACTGCGACGCCACAGGGGGGCTATGGCTACACCTTC. As protein: CASTATPQGGYGYTF.

This chain uses TRBV18 with TRBJ2-5; the D gene is possibly TRBD1 (6 bases). The CDR3 has 14 residues. V lost 6 bases to trimming and J lost 0 bases, with 11 bases between them. Germline assignment: CDR1 KGHSH and CDR2 LQKENI. The CDR3 region has the DNA TGTGCCAGCTCGCAGGGACACAACCAAGAGACCCAGTACTTC. Translation gives CASSQGHNQETQYF.

This chain connects TRBV10-3 to TRBJ1-2; 9 bases align to TRBD1. The CDR3 extends over 16 amino acids. CDR1 is ENHRY and CDR2 is SYGVKD in the germline V gene. The ends lost 0 bases at V and 1 base at J; junction bases unmatched: 3. This CDR3 is CAISESQGQGNYGYTF. DNA for the CDR3: TGTGCCATCAGTGAGTCACAGGGACAGGGTAACTATGGCTACACCTTC.

CDR3 bases: TGTGCCAGCAGCCAAAGACAGGGGGGTTATGGTGAGCAGTTCTTC. This codes for CASSQRQGGYGEQFF. J is TRBJ2-1 and V is TRBV3-1 (or the pseudogene TRBV3-2), with TRBD1 matching 9 bases. V gave up 2 bases and J gave up 9 bases; unmatched junction bases: 8. In germline, CDR1 is LGHDT, CDR2 YNNKEL (reference sequence). This CDR3 has 15 residues.

In this sample, this clone turned up once. This chain joins TRBV30 and TRBJ1-6; 9 nucleotides align to TRBD1. CDR3 size: 15 residues. Germline lookup yields CDR1 GTSNPN and CDR2 SVGIG (reference sequence). The J segment lost 6 bases and the V segment lost 1 base, leaving 4 bases of the junction unmatched. The CDR3 reads CAWSAGTGSNSPLHF. The DNA for the CDR3 is TGTGCCTGGAGTGCTGGGACAGGGTCTAATTCACCCCTCCACTTT.

DNA for the CDR3: TGTGCCAGCAGCCGTGGGGTGACAGGGGAGAATGAAAAACTGTTTTTT. Protein sequence: CASSRGVTGENEKLFF. This chain links TRBV7-9 with TRBJ1-4; 8 positions agree with TRBD1. This CDR3 spans 16 amino acids. Trimming removed 5 bases from V and 5 bases from J; junction bases left unmatched: 10. Germline values: CDR1 SEHNR, CDR2 FQNEAQ (reference sequence). Drawing the rest from reference TRBV7-9 and TRBJ1-4, the complete variable domain is DTGVSQNPRHKITKRGQNVTFRCDPISEHNRLYWYRQTLGQGPEFLTYFQNEAQLEKSRLLSDRFSAERPKGSFSTLEIQRTEQGDSAMYLCASSRGVTGENEKLFFGSGTQLSVL.

V gene TRBV27 combines with J gene TRBJ2-5, with 8 bases identical to TRBD1. Trimming cost V 5 bases and J 5 bases; bases outside gene matches: 7. This CDR3 is 14 amino acids long. Germline V CDR1 and CDR2: MNHEY, SMNVEV (reference sequence). The CDR3 sequence is CASSPTGVRETQYF. In DNA, the CDR3 is TGTGCCAGCAGTCCGACAGGGGTCAGGGAGACCCAGTACTTC.

The chain couples TRBV18 to TRBJ1-4; 9 bases line up with TRBD1. CDR1 and CDR2 (germline): KGHSH, LQKENI. The CDR3 totals 18 residues. J gave up 8 bases and V 3 bases, and 16 bases lay outside the gene matches. The DNA of the CDR3 is TGTGCCAGCTCACCCAACTCCGGAACCGGGACAGGGAAGGAAAAACTGTTTTTT. This gives the protein CASSPNSGTGTGKEKLFF. Based on the CDR3 plus reference TRBV18 and TRBJ1-4, the full variable domain is NAGVMQNPRHLVRRRGQEARLRCSPMKGHSHVYWYRQLPEEGLKFMVYLQKENIIDESGMPKERFSAEFPKEGPSILRIQQVVRGDSAAYFCASSPNSGTGTGKEKLFFGSGTQLSVL.

The rearrangement uses TRBV6-5 and TRBJ1-5; D gene ambiguous. CDR3 size: 14 residues. Germline V gene data show CDR1 as MNHEY and CDR2 as SVGAGI. Trimming left V 2 bases short and J 0 bases short, with 5 bases between. As DNA, the CDR3 is TGTGCCAGCAGTTACCAGTTTAGCAATCAGCCCCAGCATTTT. This gives the protein CASSYQFSNQPQHF.

In this sample, this clone turned up once. The chain combines TRBV12-3 or TRBV12-4 with TRBJ2-7; TRBD1 aligns across 9 bases. J gave up 6 bases and V 5 bases, and 2 bases lay outside the gene matches. The CDR3 length is 12 residues. The CDR3: CASSVGQGEQYF. In nucleotides, the CDR3 is TGTGCCAGCAGTGTGGGACAGGGCGAGCAGTACTTC.